The entry below gives a single T cell receptor (beta chain) sequence along with its context. What it recognizes is unknown. This sample was taken from a study of neurological immune-mediated disorders. The study, taken as a whole, reports: Phylogenetic grouping put 18 of 34 multiple sclerosis patients' repertoires into one related-CDR3 cluster, a possible signature. None of the CDR3 amino acid sequences in expanded clones turned up in more than one subject, which points to private repertoires in all groups.

The CDR3 contains 16 residues. Germline V gene lookup returns CDR1 MGHRA and CDR2 YSYEKL. The V gene end was trimmed by 0 bases and the J gene end by 6 bases; junction bases not matched to a gene: 6. In TCRdb, the 5' RACE reads were re-called with MiXCR into one record per CDR3 protein. This sample has 50,000 to 75,000 distinct CDR3 sequences; over 4% occur once, and the top ten carry more than 2.5%. This sequence originates from a man in his fifties with multiple sclerosis. Input material: PBMCs. The V and J genes are TRBV4-1 and TRBJ2-1, with TRBD1 matching 9 bases. CDR3 loop: CASSQDRGTGINEQFF. CDR3 DNA: TGCGCCAGCAGCCAAGATAGAGGGACAGGGATCAATGAGCAGTTCTTC.